A single sample is the source of the 10 T cell receptor beta chains below, sequenced in a study of prognosis after radiotherapy for stage I lung cancer. The authors amplified TCR beta CDR3 from genomic DNA using two-round multiplex PCR. Gene-specific TRBV and TRBJ primers were used in PCR round one. TCRdb recomputed calls from the multiplex PCR reads with MiXCR, one row per CDR3 protein. The data show about 27,000 distinct CDR3 sequences, around 30% seen once. The sample was PBMCs, taken before or after stereotactic body radiation therapy (not recorded which). These TCRs come from a donor at least 50 years old with non-small cell lung cancer.

This clonotype was detected many times. The chain is built from TRBV7-9 and TRBJ1-2, with D possibly TRBD1 on 6 matching bases. CDR1 SEHNR and CDR2 FQNEAQ come from the germline V gene (reference sequence). The V end lost 6 bases, the J end lost 1 base, and 9 bases lay between the germline ends. The CDR3 is 13 residues long. The CDR3 loop is CASSLQGNYGYTF. Written as DNA, the CDR3 is TGTGCCAGCAGTTTACAGGGTAACTATGGCTACACCTTC.

This clonotype was counted many times. The chain combines TRBV27 with TRBJ2-5; either TRBD1 or TRBD2 may fit D (5 bases each). There are 13 residues in the CDR3. CDR1 and CDR2 (germline): MNHEY, SMNVEV (reference sequence). V was shortened by 7 bases and J by 7 bases, with 16 bases between the two germline ends. CDR3 protein: CASKAGTTGTQYF. The CDR3, as DNA: TGTGCCAGCAAAGCAGGGACCACCGGGACCCAGTACTTC.

Many counts were recorded for this clonotype. This sequence joins TRBV5-1 and TRBJ2-3, with 11 bases identical to TRBD2. Trimming cost V 0 bases and J 5 bases; bases outside gene matches: 5. This CDR3 contains 16 residues. Germline V gives CDR1 SGHRS, CDR2 YFSETQ. The chain's CDR3 is CASSLGSSGGIDTQYF. The DNA of the CDR3 is TGCGCCAGCAGCTTGGGTTCTAGCGGGGGGATAGATACGCAGTATTTT.

This clonotype showed up many times. The V call is TRBV27, the J call TRBJ1-2; TRBD1 might be the D (6 bases). V gave up 5 bases and J gave up 4 bases, with 14 bases separating them. This CDR3 has 14 amino acids. CDR1 is MNHEY and CDR2 is SMNVEV in the germline V gene (reference sequence). CDR3 nucleotides: TGTGCCAGCAGTGCACAGGGTTTAAGCTATGGCTACACCTTC. Residues: CASSAQGLSYGYTF.

About this clonotype itself: A clone one base away is much larger, so this may be a read error. The V call is TRBV18, the J call TRBJ2-3, with 11 bases matching TRBD2. CDR1 and CDR2 from the germline V gene are KGHSH and LQKENI. The CDR3 extends over 15 amino acids. CDR3 protein: CSSSAGLAAPDTQYF. The CDR3 region has the DNA TGTTCCAGCTCCGCGGGACTAGCGGCCCCAGATACGCAGTATTTT.

Points on this clonotype: A read error may be the cause here, since a much bigger clone is one base away. The J gene is TRBJ2-3, the V gene TRBV9, with 8 bases that match TRBD1. The CDR3 runs 16 residues. Germline-derived CDR1 and CDR2 are SGDLS and YYNGEE. CDR3 residues: CASSVGTGTSTYTQYF. CDR3 coding DNA: TGTGCCAGCAGCGTAGGGACAGGGACGAGCACATATACGCAGTATTTT.

This clonotype appeared many times. The chain uses TRBV20-1 and TRBJ2-1; D possibly matches TRBD1 or TRBD2 (6 bases each). In germline, CDR1 is DFQATT, CDR2 SNEGSKA (reference sequence). V dropped 0 bases and J dropped 4 bases, with 16 bases sitting between them. This CDR3 is 16 amino acids long. Here the CDR3 reads CSARDGYGGLYNEQFF. As DNA, the CDR3 is TGCAGTGCTAGAGATGGGTACGGGGGCCTGTACAATGAGCAGTTCTTC.

The table lists this clonotype with many counts. The chain carries TRBV7-9 and TRBJ2-2; perhaps TRBD1 as D (6 bases). CDR3 length: 15 residues. Per germline, CDR1 SEHNR and CDR2 FQNEAQ (reference sequence). The ends were cut back, 2 bases at V and 7 bases at J, with 14 bases in the middle. The CDR3 region is CASSLWGRRGGELFF. CDR3 bases: TGTGCCAGCAGCTTATGGGGGCGCCGAGGCGGGGAGCTGTTTTTT.

The table lists this clonotype with many counts. The CDR3 reads CASSGSGSGADTQYF. CDR3 DNA: TGTGCCAGCAGTGGGAGCGGGAGCGGCGCAGATACGCAGTATTTT. V and J are TRBV6-1 and TRBJ2-3, with 8 bases lining up with TRBD2. CDR1 and CDR2 from the germline V gene are MNHNS and SASEGT. This CDR3 has 15 amino acids. Germline trimming cut 4 bases from V and 4 bases from J; bases unmatched to any gene: 7.

This clonotype was seen repeatedly, ten times or more. The V gene is TRBV13, the J gene TRBJ1-2; the D gene is possibly TRBD1 (6 bases). Germline CDR1 reads PRHDT; CDR2 reads FYEKMQ (reference sequence). The CDR3 is 13 residues long. Trimming stripped 4 bases from V and 6 bases from J, with 12 bases between. Here the CDR3 DNA reads TGTGCCAGCAGCTGGACCCAGGGGAATGGCTACACCTTC. Its protein is CASSWTQGNGYTF.